The present entry profiles one TCR beta chain with its context. Its antigen is not known. The sample is drawn from a study of blood T cells in healthy people across ages. Study information: Capture via template switching afforded approximately one barcoded beta molecule per two T cells. General observations from the study: It was not possible, with unsorted PBMCs, to conclusively compare naive and antigen-experienced cells.

Looked up from germline, CDR1 is MNHEY and CDR2 is SVGEGT. CDR3 size: 14 residues. Trimming cost V 0 bases and J 7 bases, with 13 bases left between them. Sample-barcoded 5' priming and a J-beta primer mix drove a second PCR of roughly 6 to 12 cycles. TCRdb redid the calling of the 5' RACE reads with MiXCR, one entry per CDR3 protein. The profile shows some 1.5 million distinct CDR3 sequences, under 30% of them singletons. The clonotype originates from a woman under 40 in good health. This chain uses TRBV6-2 or TRBV6-3 with TRBJ2-7; D is unresolved. Specimen: blood. CDR3 residues: CASSYSIWNSEQYF. The CDR3 DNA follows: TGTGCCAGCAGTTACTCGATATGGAATAGTGAGCAGTACTTC.